Listed here is a single TCR beta chain. This clone's antigen is unknown. No per-base quality is available; no much larger clone lies one base away. TCRbeta CDR3 regions were amplified from genomic DNA by means of the immunoSEQ Assay, a bias-controlled multiplex PCR. Turning to the authors' computational methods: Nucleated cell counts per sample were estimated from amplification of reference gene primers within the assay. To quantify the absolute abundance of each unique TCRbeta CDR3 rearrangement, sequence reads were collapsed and filtered. For each sample, productive Simpson clonality was calculated as the square root of Simpson's diversity index across productive rearrangements. This is the immuneACCESS table as TCRdb keeps it, with only in-frame sequences that have V and J called. A part of the clones is gone; compared with another copy, unresolved V genes explain less than half, and the rest is unexplained. From that table come the V and J calls and clone size; the DNA was used to work out D and trimming. Across this sample there are roughly 150,000 clones, with approximately 90% seen only once. The top ten clones comprise around 2.5% of the sample.

CDR1 SGHTA and CDR2 FQGNSA are derived from the germline V gene. V is pruned by 1 base and J by 6 bases, leaving 7 bases of the junction without a gene match. Its CDR3 holds 15 amino acids, cysteine through phenylalanine. Only CDR3 DNA remains: 45 bases, in frame from the first base. Whole blood was collected in K2EDTA tubes by collaborating institutions according to the institutions' own protocols. For TCRbeta analysis, collaborator samples were shipped as frozen whole blood, as isolated PBMCs, or as DNA extracted from either sample type. The data were obtained in a study of blood T cell repertoires in COVID-19 (TCRdb year 2020). At the level of the whole study: Samples covering the acute and convalescent phases of COVID-19 were provided by collaborators in the United States, Italy and Spain. The prospective study material was composed of cDNA or gDNA derived from T cells, B-cell-depleted T cells, or PBMCs. The dataset comprised deeply sampled blood TCRbeta repertoires from subjects exposed to, actively infected with, or recovered from COVID-19. The repertoires were made available in a free public database intended to serve as a resource for research on the immune response to SARS-CoV-2. Samples came from the ongoing ImmuneRACE study (first 160 participants) plus 1,254 subjects from 6 global collaborators. Nearly every sample came with metadata listing a de-identified subject ID, COVID-19 status, age in years and sex. Where available, HLA class I and class II types were obtained from metadata supplied by the sample provider rather than from assay-based typing. Paper-wide results and their limitations: Clinical and demographic metadata were provided uncurated, with the amount varying by source and participant.

This receptor chain uses TRBV7-2 and TRBJ2-7; TRBD1 lines up with 9 middle nucleotides. The sequence derives from a woman in her 70s with acute or convalescent COVID-19. Sequenced: peripheral blood. The CDR3 corresponds to CASSLGPGTGLEQYF. The nucleotides read TGTGCCAGCAGCTTAGGGCCCGGGACAGGGCTCGAGCAGTACTTC.